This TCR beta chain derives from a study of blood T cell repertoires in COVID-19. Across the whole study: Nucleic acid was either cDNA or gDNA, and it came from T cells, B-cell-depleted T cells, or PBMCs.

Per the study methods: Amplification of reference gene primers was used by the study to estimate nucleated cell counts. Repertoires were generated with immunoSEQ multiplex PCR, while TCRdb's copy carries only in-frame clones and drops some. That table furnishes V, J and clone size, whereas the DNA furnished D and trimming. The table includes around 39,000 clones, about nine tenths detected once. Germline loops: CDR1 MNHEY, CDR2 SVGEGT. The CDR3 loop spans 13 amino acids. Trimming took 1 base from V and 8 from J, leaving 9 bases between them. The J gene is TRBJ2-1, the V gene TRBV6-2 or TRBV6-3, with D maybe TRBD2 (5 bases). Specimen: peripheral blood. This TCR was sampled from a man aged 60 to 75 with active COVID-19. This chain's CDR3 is CASSYLSGYEQFF. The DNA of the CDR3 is TGTGCCAGCAGTTACTTGTCGGGATATGAGCAGTTCTTC.